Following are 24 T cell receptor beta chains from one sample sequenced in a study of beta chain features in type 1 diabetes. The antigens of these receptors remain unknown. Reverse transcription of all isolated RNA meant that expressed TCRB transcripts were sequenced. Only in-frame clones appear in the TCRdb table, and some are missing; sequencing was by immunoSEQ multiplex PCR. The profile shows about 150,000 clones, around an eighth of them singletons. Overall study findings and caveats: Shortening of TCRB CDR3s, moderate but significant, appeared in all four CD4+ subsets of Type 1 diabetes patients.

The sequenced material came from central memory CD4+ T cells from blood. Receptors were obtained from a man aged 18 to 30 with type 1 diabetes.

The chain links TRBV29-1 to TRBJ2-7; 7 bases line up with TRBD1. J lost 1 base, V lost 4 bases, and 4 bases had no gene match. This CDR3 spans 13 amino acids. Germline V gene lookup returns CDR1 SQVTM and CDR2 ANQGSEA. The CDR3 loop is CSVGWTGSYEQYF. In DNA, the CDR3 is TGCAGCGTTGGGTGGACAGGATCCTACGAGCAGTACTTC.

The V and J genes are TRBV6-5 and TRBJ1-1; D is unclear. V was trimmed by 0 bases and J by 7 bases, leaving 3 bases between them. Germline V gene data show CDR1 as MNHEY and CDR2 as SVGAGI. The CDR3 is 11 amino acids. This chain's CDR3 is CASSYSDEAFF. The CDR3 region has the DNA TGTGCCAGCAGTTACTCGGATGAAGCTTTCTTT.

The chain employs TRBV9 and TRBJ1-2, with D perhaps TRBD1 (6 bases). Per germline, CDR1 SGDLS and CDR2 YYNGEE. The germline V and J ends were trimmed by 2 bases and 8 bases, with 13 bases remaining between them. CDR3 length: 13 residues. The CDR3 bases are TGTGCCAGCAGCGTCGACAGTACAGGGGGCTACACCTTC. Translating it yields CASSVDSTGGYTF.

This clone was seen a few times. CDR3 DNA sequence: TGCGCCAGCAAGGGGGGACAGGGATCCGATACGCAGTATTTT. This encodes CASKGGQGSDTQYF. This chain uses TRBV4-1 with TRBJ2-3; TRBD1 agrees at 9 bases. This CDR3 is built from 14 residues. The germline V gene encodes CDR1 MGHRA and CDR2 YSYEKL. Unmatched junction bases numbered 8, after V lost 7 bases and J lost 6 bases.

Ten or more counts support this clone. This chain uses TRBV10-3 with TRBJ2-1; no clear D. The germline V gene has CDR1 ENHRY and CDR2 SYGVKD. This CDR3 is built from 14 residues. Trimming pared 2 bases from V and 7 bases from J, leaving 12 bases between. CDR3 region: CAISEGGRWNEQFF. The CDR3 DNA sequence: TGTGCCATCAGTGAGGGTGGGCGATGGAATGAGCAGTTCTTC.

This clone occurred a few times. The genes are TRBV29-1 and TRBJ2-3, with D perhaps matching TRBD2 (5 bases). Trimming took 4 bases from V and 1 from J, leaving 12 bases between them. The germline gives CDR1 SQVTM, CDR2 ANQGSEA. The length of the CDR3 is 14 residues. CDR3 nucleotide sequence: TGCAGCGTTGTGGGAGTTTGGGGCACAGATACGCAGTATTTT. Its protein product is CSVVGVWGTDTQYF.

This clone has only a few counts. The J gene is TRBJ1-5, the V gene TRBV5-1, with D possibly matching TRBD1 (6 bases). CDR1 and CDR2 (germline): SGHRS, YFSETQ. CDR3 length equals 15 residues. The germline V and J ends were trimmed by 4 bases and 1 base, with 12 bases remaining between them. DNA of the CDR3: TGCGCCAGCAGCAAAGAACAGGGAAGCAATCAGCCCCAGCATTTT. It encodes CASSKEQGSNQPQHF.

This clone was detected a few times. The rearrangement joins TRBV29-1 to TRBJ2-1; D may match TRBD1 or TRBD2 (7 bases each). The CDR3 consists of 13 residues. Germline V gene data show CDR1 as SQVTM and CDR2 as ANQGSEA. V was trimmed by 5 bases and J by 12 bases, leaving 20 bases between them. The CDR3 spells CSVSGSGGGWQFF. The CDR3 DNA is TGCAGCGTTTCAGGGTCAGGGGGAGGGTGGCAGTTCTTC.

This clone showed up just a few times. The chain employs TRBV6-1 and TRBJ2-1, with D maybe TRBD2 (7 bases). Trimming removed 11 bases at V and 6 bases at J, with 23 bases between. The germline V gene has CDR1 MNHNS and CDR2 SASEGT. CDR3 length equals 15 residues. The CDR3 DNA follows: TGTGCCTCCTCTAGTCTGGCGGGGGCCTCCAATGAGCAGTTCTTC. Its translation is CASSSLAGASNEQFF.

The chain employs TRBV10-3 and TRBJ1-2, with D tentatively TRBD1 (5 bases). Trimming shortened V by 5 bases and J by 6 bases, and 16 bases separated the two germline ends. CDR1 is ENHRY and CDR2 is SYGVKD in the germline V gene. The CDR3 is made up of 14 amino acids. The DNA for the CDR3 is TGTGCCATCAGTTCAGGGAGGACCGGGGATGGCTACACCTTC. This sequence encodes CAISSGRTGDGYTF.

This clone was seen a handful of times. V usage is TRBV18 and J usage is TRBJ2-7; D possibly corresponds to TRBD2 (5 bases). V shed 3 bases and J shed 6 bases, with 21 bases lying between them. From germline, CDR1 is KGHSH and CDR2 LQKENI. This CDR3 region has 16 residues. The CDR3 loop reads CASSPPGSKTVGEQYF. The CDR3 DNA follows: TGTGCCAGCTCACCGCCGGGATCAAAGACGGTCGGCGAGCAGTACTTC.

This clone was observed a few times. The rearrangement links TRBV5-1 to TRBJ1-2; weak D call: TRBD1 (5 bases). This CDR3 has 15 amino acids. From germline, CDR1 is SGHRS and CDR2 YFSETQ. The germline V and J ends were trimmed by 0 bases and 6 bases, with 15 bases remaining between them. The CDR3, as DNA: TGCGCCAGCAGCTTGGTCCCGACAGAGGGAAATGGCTACACCTTC. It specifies CASSLVPTEGNGYTF.

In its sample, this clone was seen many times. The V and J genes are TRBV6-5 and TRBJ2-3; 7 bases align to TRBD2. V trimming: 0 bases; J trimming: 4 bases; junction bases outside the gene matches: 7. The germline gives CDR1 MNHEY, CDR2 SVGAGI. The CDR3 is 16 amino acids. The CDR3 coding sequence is TGTGCCAGCAGTTACTCGGGAGGGCGGGAATCAGATACGCAGTATTTT. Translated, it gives CASSYSGGRESDTQYF.

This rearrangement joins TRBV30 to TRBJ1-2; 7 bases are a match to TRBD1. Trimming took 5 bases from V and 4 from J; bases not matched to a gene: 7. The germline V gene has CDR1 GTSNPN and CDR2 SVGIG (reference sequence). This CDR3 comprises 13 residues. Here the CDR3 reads CAWAYRGGYGYTF. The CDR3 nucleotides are TGTGCCTGGGCCTACAGGGGCGGCTATGGCTACACCTTC.

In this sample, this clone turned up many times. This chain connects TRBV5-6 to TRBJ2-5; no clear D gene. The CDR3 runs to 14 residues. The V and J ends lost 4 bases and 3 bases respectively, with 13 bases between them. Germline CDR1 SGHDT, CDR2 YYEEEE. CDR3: CASSPTYSKETQYF. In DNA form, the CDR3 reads TGTGCCAGCAGCCCAACCTACAGCAAAGAGACCCAGTACTTC.

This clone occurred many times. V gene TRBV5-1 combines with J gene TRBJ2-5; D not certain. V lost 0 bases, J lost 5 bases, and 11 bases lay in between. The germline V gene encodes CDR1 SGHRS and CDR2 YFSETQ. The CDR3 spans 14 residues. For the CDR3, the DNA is TGCGCCAGCAGCTTGGGTCTTACAAGGGAGACCCAGTACTTC. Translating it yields CASSLGLTRETQYF.

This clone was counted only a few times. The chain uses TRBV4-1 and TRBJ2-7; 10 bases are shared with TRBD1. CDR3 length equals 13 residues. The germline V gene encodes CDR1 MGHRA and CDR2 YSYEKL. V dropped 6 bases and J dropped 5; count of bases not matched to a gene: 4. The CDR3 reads CASRGTGANEQYF. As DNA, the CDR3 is TGCGCCAGCAGGGGGACAGGGGCGAACGAGCAGTACTTC.

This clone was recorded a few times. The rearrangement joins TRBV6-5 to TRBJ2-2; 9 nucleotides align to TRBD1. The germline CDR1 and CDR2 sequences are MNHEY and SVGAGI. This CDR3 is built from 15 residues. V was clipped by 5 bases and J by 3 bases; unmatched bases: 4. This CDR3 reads CASSAGTGYTGELFF. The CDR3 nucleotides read TGTGCCAGCAGTGCCGGGACAGGGTACACCGGGGAGCTGTTTTTT.

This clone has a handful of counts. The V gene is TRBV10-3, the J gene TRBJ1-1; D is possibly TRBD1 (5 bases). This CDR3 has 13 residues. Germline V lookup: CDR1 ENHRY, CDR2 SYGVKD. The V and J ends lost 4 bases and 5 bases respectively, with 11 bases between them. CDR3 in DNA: TGTGCCATCAGTGTGGGGGGAGGAACTGAAGCTTTCTTT. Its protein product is CAISVGGGTEAFF.

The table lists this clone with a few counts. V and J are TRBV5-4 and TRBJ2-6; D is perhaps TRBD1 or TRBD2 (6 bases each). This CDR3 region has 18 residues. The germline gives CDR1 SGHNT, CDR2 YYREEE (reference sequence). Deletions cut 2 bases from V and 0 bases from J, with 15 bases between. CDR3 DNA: TGTGCCAGCAGCTTCTCTTCCCCGGGGGCCTCTGGGGCCAACGTCCTGACTTTC. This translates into CASSFSSPGASGANVLTF.

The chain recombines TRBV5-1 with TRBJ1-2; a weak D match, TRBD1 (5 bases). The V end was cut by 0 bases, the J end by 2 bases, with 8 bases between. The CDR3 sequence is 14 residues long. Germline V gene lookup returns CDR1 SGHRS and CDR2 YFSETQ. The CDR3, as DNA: TGCGCCAGCAGCTTGGGACAGATCAACTATGGCTACACCTTC. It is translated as CASSLGQINYGYTF.

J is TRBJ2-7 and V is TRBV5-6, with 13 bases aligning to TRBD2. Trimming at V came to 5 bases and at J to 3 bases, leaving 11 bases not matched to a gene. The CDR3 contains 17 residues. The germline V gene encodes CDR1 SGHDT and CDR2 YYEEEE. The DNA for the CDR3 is TGTGCCAGCAGAGTGGGACTAGCGGGAAAATACAACTACGAGCAGTACTTC. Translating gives CASRVGLAGKYNYEQYF.

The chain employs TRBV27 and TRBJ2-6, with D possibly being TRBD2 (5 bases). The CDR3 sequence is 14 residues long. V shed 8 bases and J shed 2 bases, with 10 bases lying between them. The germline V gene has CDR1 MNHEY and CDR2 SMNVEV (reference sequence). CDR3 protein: CASRGIPGANVLTF. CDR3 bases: TGTGCCAGCCGAGGGATCCCTGGGGCCAACGTCCTGACTTTC. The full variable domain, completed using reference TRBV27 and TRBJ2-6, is EAQVTQNPRYLITVTGKKLTVTCSQNMNHEYMSWYRQDPGLGLRQIYYSMNVEVTDKGDVPEGYKVSRKEKRNFPLILESPSPNQTSLYFCASRGIPGANVLTFGAGSRLTVL.

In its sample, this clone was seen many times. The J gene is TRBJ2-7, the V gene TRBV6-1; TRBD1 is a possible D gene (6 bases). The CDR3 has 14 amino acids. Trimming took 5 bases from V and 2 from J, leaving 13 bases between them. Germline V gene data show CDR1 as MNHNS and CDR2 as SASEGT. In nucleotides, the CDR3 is TGTGCCAGCAGTACGACAGGACTTACCTACGAGCAGTACTTC. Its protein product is CASSTTGLTYEQYF.